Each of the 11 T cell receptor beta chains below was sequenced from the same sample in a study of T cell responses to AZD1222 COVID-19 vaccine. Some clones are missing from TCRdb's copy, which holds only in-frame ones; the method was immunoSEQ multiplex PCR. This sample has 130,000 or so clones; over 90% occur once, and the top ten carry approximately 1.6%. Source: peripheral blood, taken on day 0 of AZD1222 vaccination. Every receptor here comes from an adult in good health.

Written as DNA, the CDR3 is TGTGCCAGCAGCGTAGACAGGGTCCGCCACTATGGCTACACCTTC. Amino acid sequence: CASSVDRVRHYGYTF. V gene TRBV7-8 combines with J gene TRBJ1-2; 7 nucleotides align to TRBD1. The CDR3 has 15 amino acids. The trim removed 5 bases at V and 3 bases at J, leaving 9 bases unmatched. CDR1 is SGHVS and CDR2 is FQNEAQ in the germline V gene.

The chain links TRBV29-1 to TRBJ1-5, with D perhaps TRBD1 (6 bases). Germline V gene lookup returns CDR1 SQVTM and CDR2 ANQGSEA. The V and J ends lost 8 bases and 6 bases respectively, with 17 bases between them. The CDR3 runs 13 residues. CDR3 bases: TGCAGCCTTTCCCAGGGGCCCGGTCAGCCCCAGCATTTT. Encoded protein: CSLSQGPGQPQHF.

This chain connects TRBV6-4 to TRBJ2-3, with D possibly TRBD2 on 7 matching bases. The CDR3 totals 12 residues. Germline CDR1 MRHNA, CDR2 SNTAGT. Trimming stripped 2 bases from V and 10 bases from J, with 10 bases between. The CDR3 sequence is CASSDRGRAQYF. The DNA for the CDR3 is TGTGCCAGCAGTGACAGGGGGAGGGCGCAGTATTTT.

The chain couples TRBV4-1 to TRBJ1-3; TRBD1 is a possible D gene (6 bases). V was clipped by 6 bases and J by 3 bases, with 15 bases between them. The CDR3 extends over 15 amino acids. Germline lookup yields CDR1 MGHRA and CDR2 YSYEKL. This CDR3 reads CASSLPRGFGNTIYF. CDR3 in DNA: TGCGCCAGCAGTCTCCCCAGGGGCTTTGGAAACACCATATATTTT.

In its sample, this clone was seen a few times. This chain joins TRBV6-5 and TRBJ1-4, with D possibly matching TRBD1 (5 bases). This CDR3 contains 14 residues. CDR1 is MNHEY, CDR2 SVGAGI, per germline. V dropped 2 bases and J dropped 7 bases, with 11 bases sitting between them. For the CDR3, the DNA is TGTGCCAGCAGTTACGGAGGGGTACGTGAAAAACTGTTTTTT. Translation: CASSYGGVREKLFF.

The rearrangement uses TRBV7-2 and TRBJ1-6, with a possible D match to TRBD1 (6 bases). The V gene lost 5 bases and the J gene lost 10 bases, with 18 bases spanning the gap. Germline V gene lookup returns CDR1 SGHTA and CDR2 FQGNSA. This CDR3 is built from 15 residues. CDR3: CASSPQGGPYSPLHF. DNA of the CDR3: TGTGCCAGCAGCCCACAGGGAGGCCCGTACTCACCCCTCCACTTT.

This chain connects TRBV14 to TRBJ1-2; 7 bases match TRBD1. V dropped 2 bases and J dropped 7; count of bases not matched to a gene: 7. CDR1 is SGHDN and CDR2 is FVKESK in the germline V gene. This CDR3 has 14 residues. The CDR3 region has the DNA TGTGCCAGCAGCCAATTGACAGGGCGGCTTGGCTACACCTTC. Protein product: CASSQLTGRLGYTF.

In nucleotides, the CDR3 is TGTGCCACCAGTGCAGCTACAACACTTTACGGCTACACCTTC. It encodes CATSAATTLYGYTF. The chain employs TRBV24-1 and TRBJ1-2; D ambiguous. Trimming took 5 bases from V and 8 from J, leaving 17 bases between them. The germline V gene encodes CDR1 KGHDR and CDR2 SFDVKD. This CDR3 comprises 14 residues.

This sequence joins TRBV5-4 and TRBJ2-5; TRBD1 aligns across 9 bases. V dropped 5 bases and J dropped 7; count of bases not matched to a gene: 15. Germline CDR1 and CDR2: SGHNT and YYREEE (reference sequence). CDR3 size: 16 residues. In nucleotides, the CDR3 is TGTGCCAGCAGAGGGGGGCGGGACAGGGTCGGAGGGACCCAGTACTTC. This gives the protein CASRGGRDRVGGTQYF.

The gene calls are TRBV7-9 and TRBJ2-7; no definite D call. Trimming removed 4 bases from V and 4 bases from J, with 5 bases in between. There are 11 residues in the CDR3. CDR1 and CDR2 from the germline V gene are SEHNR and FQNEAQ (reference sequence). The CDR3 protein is CASSSNYEQYF. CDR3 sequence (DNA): TGTGCCAGCAGCTCGAATTACGAGCAGTACTTC.

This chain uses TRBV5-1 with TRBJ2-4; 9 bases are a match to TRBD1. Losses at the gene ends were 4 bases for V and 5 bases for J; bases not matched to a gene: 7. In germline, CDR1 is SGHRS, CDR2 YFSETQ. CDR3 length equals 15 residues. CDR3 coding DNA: TGCGCCAGCAGCGGTCCGGGACAGGGACAAAACATTCAGTACTTC. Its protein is CASSGPGQGQNIQYF. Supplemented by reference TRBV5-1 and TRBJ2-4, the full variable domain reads KAGVTQTPRYLIKTRGQQVTLSCSPISGHRSVSWYQQTPGQGLQFLFEYFSETQRNKGNFPGRFSGRQFSNSRSEMNVSTLELGDSALYLCASSGPGQGQNIQYFGAGTRLSVL.